This TCR beta chain was sequenced in a study of T cells after yellow fever vaccination. It was through 5'RACE template switching that TCR cDNA was made, with a universal primer site and UMIs added. TCRdb recomputed calls from the 5' RACE reads with MiXCR, one row per CDR3 protein. The table includes some 350,000 distinct CDR3 sequences, 3% to 4.5% detected once. Germline V lookup: CDR1 DFQATT, CDR2 SNEGSKA (reference sequence). The V and J ends lost 4 bases and 10 bases respectively, with 13 bases between them. The CDR3 has 11 residues. Findings and caveats of the study: The CD4 compartment and the CD8 compartment contained a small share of clonotypes in common. Weaker overall was a secondary response that nonetheless peaked faster, on day 5 versus 15. Reappearance after the booster was observed for most primary-vaccination clones (about 97% CD4, less than 90% CD8).

Concerning this clonotype: Antigen specificity is unknown. This clone may be a read error of a much larger clone one base away.

V and J are TRBV20-1 and TRBJ1-1; D not certain. Sequences were derived from PBMCs, sampled 5 days after the yellow fever booster vaccination. The TCR comes from a young man who received the YFV17D yellow fever vaccine. The CDR3 sequence is CSAKVGIVAFF. The CDR3 region has the DNA TGCAGTGCTAAGGTCGGGATTGTAGCTTTCTTT.